The following is a TCR beta chain sequence with its context. Per the germline V gene, CDR1 is LGHDT and CDR2 is YNNKEL (reference sequence). CDR3 length equals 15 residues. With V trimmed by 0 bases and J by 6 bases, 6 bases remained unmatched. These data originate in a study of blood T cell repertoires in COVID-19. The table came from immunoSEQ multiplex PCR; TCRdb's copy has only in-frame clones and leaves some out. Of under 200,000 clones in the sample, around 79% were seen once. The sequenced material came from peripheral blood. The source of this sequence is a woman aged 55-69 years with COVID-19, enrolled during active disease. The rearrangement joins TRBV3-1 (or the pseudogene TRBV3-2) to TRBJ2-7, with TRBD1 identical over 9 bases. In DNA, the CDR3 is TGTGCCAGCAGCCAAGATCCGGGACAGGGAACCGAGCAGTACTTC. This encodes CASSQDPGQGTEQYF.